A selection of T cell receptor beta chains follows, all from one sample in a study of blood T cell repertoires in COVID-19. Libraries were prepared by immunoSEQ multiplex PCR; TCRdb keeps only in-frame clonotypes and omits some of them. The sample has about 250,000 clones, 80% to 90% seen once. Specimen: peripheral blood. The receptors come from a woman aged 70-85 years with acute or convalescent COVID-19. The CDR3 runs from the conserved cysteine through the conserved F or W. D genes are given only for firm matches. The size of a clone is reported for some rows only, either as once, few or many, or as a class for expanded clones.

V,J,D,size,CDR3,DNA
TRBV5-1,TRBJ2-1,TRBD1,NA,CASSLEGARSGNEQFF,TGCGCCAGCAGCTTGGAGGGGGCCCGTTCAGGCAATGAGCAGTTCTTC
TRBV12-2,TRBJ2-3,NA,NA,CASRLARRGRSTDTQYF,TGTGCAAGTCGCTTAGCGCGTAGGGGGCGTAGCACAGATACGCAGTATTTT
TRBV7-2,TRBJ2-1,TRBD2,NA,CASSLTSGGMNEQFF,TGTGCCAGCAGCTTAACTAGCGGGGGGATGAATGAGCAGTTCTTC
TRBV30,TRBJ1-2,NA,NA,CAWIYIGGRGYTF,TGTGCCTGGATTTACATAGGAGGGAGAGGCTACACCTTC
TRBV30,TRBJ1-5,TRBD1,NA,CAWSAASGQGYQPQHF,TGTGCCTGGAGTGCCGCTTCGGGACAGGGTTATCAGCCCCAGCATTTT
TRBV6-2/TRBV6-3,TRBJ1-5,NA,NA,CASSYDSSYNQPQHF,TGTGCCAGCAGTTACGATTCCTCCTACAATCAGCCCCAGCATTTT
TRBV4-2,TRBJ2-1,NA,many,CASSQGQYNEQFF,TGTGCCAGCAGCCAAGGACAGTACAATGAGCAGTTCTTC
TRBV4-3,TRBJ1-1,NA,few,CASSQGGGRRTEAFF,TGCGCCAGCAGCCAAGGCGGCGGGAGAAGGACTGAAGCTTTCTTT
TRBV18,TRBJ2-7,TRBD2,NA,CASSDRTSGYEQYF,TGTGCCAGCTCAGACCGGACTAGCGGCTACGAGCAGTACTTC
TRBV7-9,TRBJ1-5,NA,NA,CASSLDGPGSPQHF,TGTGCCAGCAGCTTGGACGGGCCAGGGTCGCCCCAGCATTTT
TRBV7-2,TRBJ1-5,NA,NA,CASSSDRNQPQHF,TGTGCCAGCAGCTCTGACAGGAATCAGCCCCAGCATTTT
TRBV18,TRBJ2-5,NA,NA,CASSPPTAQETQYF,TGTGCCAGCTCACCCCCGACAGCCCAAGAGACCCAGTACTTC
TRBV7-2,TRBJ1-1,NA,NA,CASSLVHSLEAFF,TGTGCCAGCAGCTTAGTACACAGTCTTGAAGCTTTCTTT
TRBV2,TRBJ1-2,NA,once,CASSEGQQGGGYTF,TGTGCCAGCAGTGAAGGACAACAGGGTGGTGGCTACACCTTC
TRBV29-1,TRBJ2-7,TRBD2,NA,CSGGGDEQYF,TGCAGCGGTGGGGGGGACGAGCAGTACTTC
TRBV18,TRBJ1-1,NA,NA,CASSPGGNTEAFF,TGTGCCAGCTCACCAGGAGGGAATACTGAAGCTTTCTTT
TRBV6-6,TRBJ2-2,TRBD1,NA,CASSRTGGGGELFF,TGTGCCAGCAGTAGGACAGGGGGCGGCGGGGAGCTGTTTTTT
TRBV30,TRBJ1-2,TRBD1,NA,CAWSYGQGGFGYTF,TGTGCCTGGAGCTACGGACAGGGAGGTTTTGGCTACACCTTC
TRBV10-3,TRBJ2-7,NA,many,CAISEGSRSSYEQYF,TGTGCCATCAGTGAGGGCTCCCGAAGCTCCTACGAGCAGTACTTC
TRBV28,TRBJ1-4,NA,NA,CASSLPWPHEKLFF,TGTGCCAGCAGTTTACCATGGCCTCATGAAAAACTGTTTTTT
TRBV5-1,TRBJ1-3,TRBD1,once,CASSPTGGTGNTIYF,TGCGCCAGCAGCCCGACAGGGGGCACTGGAAACACCATATATTTT
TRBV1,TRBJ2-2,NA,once,CTSSYYDPTANTGELFF,TGCACCAGCAGCTACTACGACCCAACCGCGAACACCGGGGAGCTGTTTTTT
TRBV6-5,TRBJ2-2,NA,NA,CASSRLGAIGELFF,TGTGCCAGCAGCAGACTGGGGGCAATCGGGGAGCTGTTTTTT
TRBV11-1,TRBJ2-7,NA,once,CASSPSRVSYEQYF,TGTGCCAGCAGCCCCAGCAGGGTTTCCTACGAGCAGTACTTC
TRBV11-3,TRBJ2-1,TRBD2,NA,CASSLAGGLYNEQFF,TGTGCCAGCAGCTTAGCGGGGGGGCTTTACAATGAGCAGTTCTTC
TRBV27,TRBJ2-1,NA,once,CASKGSGDREQFF,TGTGCCAGCAAAGGTTCAGGGGATAGGGAGCAGTTCTTC